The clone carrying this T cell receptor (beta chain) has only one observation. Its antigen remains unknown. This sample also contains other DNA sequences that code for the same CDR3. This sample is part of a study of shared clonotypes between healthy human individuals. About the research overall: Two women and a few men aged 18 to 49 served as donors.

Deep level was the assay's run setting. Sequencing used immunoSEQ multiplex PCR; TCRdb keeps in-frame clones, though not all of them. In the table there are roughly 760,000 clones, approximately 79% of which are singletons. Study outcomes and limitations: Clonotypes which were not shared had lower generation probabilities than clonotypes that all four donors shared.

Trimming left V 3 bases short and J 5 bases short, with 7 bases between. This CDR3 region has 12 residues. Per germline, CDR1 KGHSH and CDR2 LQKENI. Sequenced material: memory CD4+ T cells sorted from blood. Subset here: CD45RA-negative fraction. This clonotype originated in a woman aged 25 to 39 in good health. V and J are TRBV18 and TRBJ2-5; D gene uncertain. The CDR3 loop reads CASSPSLETQYF. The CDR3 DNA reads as TGTGCCAGCTCACCTTCCTTGGAGACCCAGTACTTC.